Sequencing of this T cell receptor (beta chain) was carried out in a study of patients and donors after allogeneic stem cell transplantation. This clonotype was observed at least ten times. The germline V gene encodes CDR1 SGHVS and CDR2 FQNEAQ. The V and J ends lost 5 bases and 9 bases respectively, with 17 bases between them. The CDR3 runs 15 residues. One entry per CDR3 protein, called by TCRdb with MiXCR from the RT-PCR reads. This table holds about 87,000 distinct CDR3 sequences, 5% found once. The receptor comes from a human donor who was either an allogeneic HSCT recipient or a stem cell or donor lymphocyte infusion donor (not recorded which). It is not recorded whose cells these are; they may come from a transplant donor. This chain connects TRBV7-8 to TRBJ1-6; the D gene is possibly TRBD1 (6 bases). Sequenced: blood, either unsorted or a sorted T cell fraction (not recorded which). The CDR3 loop reads CASSRRTEGSSPLHF. CDR3 DNA: TGTGCCAGCAGCCGACGGACAGAGGGGAGTTCACCCCTCCACTTT.